Below, 32 T cell receptor beta chains from the same sample are listed, as sequenced in a study of tumor-infiltrating lymphocytes in primary liver carcinoma. Reverse transcription of 500 ng total RNA with a constant-region primer produced TCR beta cDNA. The TCR beta library was amplified through three nested multiplex PCR rounds in a modified ARM-PCR procedure. It was with TRBV1-TRBV30 forward primers and a C-beta reverse primer that the first two PCR rounds were run, at approximately 9 cycles each. A single record per CDR3 protein comes from TCRdb applying MiXCR to the multiplex PCR reads. The sample holds about 310,000 distinct CDR3 sequences; around three fifths are singletons and the top ten take about a sixth. The source of the blood RNA was unsorted whole blood, and germline DNA was extracted as well. What was sequenced was peripheral blood. The source of these receptors is a woman aged 25-40 years with primary liver carcinoma and hepatitis B virus infection.

The sample holds one count of this clonotype. Since a much larger clone is just one base distant, this may be a read error. The chain links TRBV6-5 to TRBJ2-2, with a tentative D call TRBD1 (7 bases). Germline V CDR1 and CDR2: MNHEY, SVGAGI. The CDR3 spans 18 residues. The V end was cut by 6 bases, the J end by 2 bases, with 22 bases between. This chain's CDR3 is CASRQHRGGTLNTGELFF. CDR3 nucleotide sequence: TGTGCCAGCAGGCAGCACAGGGGCGGGACTCTTAACACCGGGGAGCTGTTTTTT.

This clonotype was found once. This rearrangement joins TRBV28 to TRBJ1-5; D is uncertain. The germline CDR1 and CDR2 sequences are MDHEN and SYDVKM. V was trimmed by 6 bases and J by 5 bases, leaving 8 bases between them. CDR3 length equals 12 residues. In DNA, the CDR3 is TGTGCCAGCAGCGTCAACTATCAGCCCCAGCATTTT. Protein product: CASSVNYQPQHF.

A word on this clonotype: One end of the junction is discordant with germline, which a read error may explain. The chain uses TRBV6-5 and TRBJ2-5, with D perhaps matching TRBD1 (5 bases). The CDR3 length is 14 residues. Per the germline V gene, CDR1 is MNHEY and CDR2 is SVGAGI. CDR3 DNA: TGCACCAGCAGTTACCCAGGGCGCCAAGAGACCCAGTACTTC. Its protein product is CTSSYPGRQETQYF.

This clonotype was found a few times. The chain combines TRBV10-2 with TRBJ2-7; D not resolved. CDR3 size: 13 residues. Trimming shortened V by 3 bases and J by 3 bases, and 9 bases separated the two germline ends. CDR1 and CDR2 (germline): WSHSY, SAAADI. CDR3 protein: CASSDPDRYEQYF. As DNA, the CDR3 is TGCGCCAGCAGTGACCCAGACCGCTACGAGCAGTACTTC.

With regard to this clonotype: Without the conserved terminal phenylalanine or tryptophan, this CDR3 likely stems from a read error. This chain connects TRBV11-2 to TRBJ2-1; TRBD1 is a possible D gene (6 bases). Germline CDR1 reads SGHAT; CDR2 reads FQNNGV. The CDR3 length is 14 residues. CDR3 in amino acids: CASSDIGGPNKQFI. DNA of the CDR3: TGTGCCAGCAGCGACATAGGGGGACCCAATAAGCAGTTCATC.

Comments on this clonotype: A much more abundant neighbour one base away suggests this may be a read error. The final CDR3 position lacks the conserved phenylalanine or tryptophan, pointing to a likely read error. V is TRBV4-2 and J is TRBJ2-7; 7 bases match TRBD2. V shed 2 bases and J 2 bases; nucleotides not matched to a gene: 6. Looked up from germline, CDR1 is LGHNA and CDR2 is YNFKEQ. This CDR3 contains 15 residues. The CDR3 loop is CASSQTAGPTYEQYY. The CDR3 region has the DNA TGTGCCAGCAGCCAAACAGCGGGGCCTACCTACGAGCAGTACTAC.

With respect to this clonotype: It may be a read error: a sequence one base away is much more abundant. The chain joins TRBV5-6 to TRBJ2-2, with TRBD1 matching 8 bases. The CDR3 runs 16 residues. Trimming took 5 bases from V and 1 from J; bases not matched to a gene: 7. The germline V gene has CDR1 SGHDT and CDR2 YYEEEE. CDR3 DNA: TGTGCCAGCAGTACGGGGACAGGACGGAACACCGGGGAGCTGTTTTTT. Encoded protein: CASSTGTGRNTGELFF.

Details on this clonotype: A read error may explain this, as a much larger clone is one base away. This chain joins TRBV30 and TRBJ2-6, with unresolved D. CDR1 and CDR2 (germline): GTSNPN, SVGIG (reference sequence). CDR3 length: 13 residues. The CDR3 DNA follows: TGTGCCTGGTACTCCTCTGAGGCCAACGTCCTGACTTTC. This gives the protein CAWYSSEANVLTF.

As to this clonotype: One end of the junction does not line up with germline, which may come from a read error. The chain employs TRBV11-3 and TRBJ2-6, with D maybe TRBD2 (5 bases). CDR3 length equals 20 residues. Germline V gene data show CDR1 as SGHNT and CDR2 as YENEEA. The CDR3 DNA follows: TGTGCCAGCAACTTATATCCCAAGGCTAGCTCCCGCTCTGGGGTCAACGTCCTGACTTTC. The encoded protein is CASNLYPKASSRSGVNVLTF.

This clonotype was counted many times. The V gene is TRBV12-5, the J gene TRBJ2-1; the D gene is possibly TRBD2 (5 bases). Germline assignment: CDR1 LGHNT and CDR2 FRNRAP. Trimming stripped 1 base from V and 6 bases from J, with 13 bases between. The CDR3 contains 15 residues. This CDR3 is CASGLAGKVGNEQFF. Written as DNA, the CDR3 is TGTGCTAGTGGTTTGGCGGGAAAGGTGGGCAATGAGCAGTTCTTC.

In the case of this clonotype: At one of its ends the junction is not consistent with the germline gene, which may arise from a read error. This sequence joins TRBV5-6 and TRBJ2-3; no definite D call. In germline, CDR1 is SGHDT, CDR2 YYEEEE. The CDR3 loop spans 15 amino acids. The CDR3 DNA is TGTGTCAGCACCCACTGGGCGCGGTCCAGTATTACGCAGTATTTT. Its translation is CVSTHWARSSITQYF. The variable domain in full, with the rest retrieved from reference TRBV5-6 and TRBJ2-3, is DAGVTQSPTHLIKTRGQQVTLRCSPKSGHDTVSWYQQALGQGPQFIFQYYEEEERQRGNFPDRFSGHQFPNYSSELNVNALLLGDSALYLCVSTHWARSSITQYFGPGTRLTVL.

This clonotype was seen only a few times. This chain joins TRBV29-1 and TRBJ1-1; D is ambiguous. Trimming cost V 2 bases and J 5 bases, with 12 bases left between them. Per germline, CDR1 SQVTM and CDR2 ANQGSEA. This CDR3 contains 13 residues. The CDR3 sequence is CSVESGMWTEAFF. In DNA, the CDR3 is TGCAGCGTTGAATCGGGGATGTGGACTGAAGCTTTCTTT. Complete variable domain (other parts from reference TRBV29-1 and TRBJ1-1): SAVISQKPSRDICQRGTSLTIQCQVDSQVTMMFWYRQQPGQSLTLIATANQGSEATYESGFVIDKFPISRPNLTFSTLTVSNMSPEDSSIYLCSVESGMWTEAFFGQGTRLTVV.

About this clonotype: A junction boundary mismatches the germline segment, possibly from a read error. J is TRBJ2-7 and V is TRBV11-2, with unresolved D. Per germline, CDR1 SGHAT and CDR2 FQNNGV. This CDR3 comprises 12 residues. The CDR3 loop reads CASSPLNYELYF. The CDR3 region has the DNA TGTGCCAGTAGCCCCCTCAACTACGAGCTGTACTTC. Filled out from reference TRBV11-2 and TRBJ2-7, the complete variable domain reads EAGVAQSPRYKIIEKRQSVAFWCNPISGHATLYWYQQILGQGPKLLIQFQNNGVVDDSQLPKDRFSAERLKGVDSTLKIQPAKLEDSAVYLCASSPLNYELYFGPGTRLTVT.

With regard to this clonotype: One junction end does not reproduce the germline sequence, and a read error may be involved. The V gene is TRBV7-9, the J gene TRBJ1-1; D unresolved. The CDR3 has 13 amino acids. Germline V gene sequence: CDR1 SEHNR, CDR2 FQNEAQ (reference sequence). CDR3 nucleotide sequence: TGTGCCAGCAACTTAACCTCGAACACTGAAGCTTTCTTT. The encoded protein is CASNLTSNTEAFF.

This clonotype occurred once. A read error may explain this, as a much larger clone is one base away. The rearrangement joins TRBV6-2 or TRBV6-3 to TRBJ2-1; 9 nucleotides match TRBD2. V shed 5 bases and J 1 base; nucleotides not matched to a gene: 9. CDR1 MNHEY and CDR2 SVGEGT come from the germline V gene. The CDR3 is made up of 17 amino acids. CDR3 coding DNA: TGTGCCAGCAGTATCCCAGGGGCGGGGGGGTCCTACAATGAGCAGTTCTTC. Translating it yields CASSIPGAGGSYNEQFF.

J is TRBJ2-1 and V is TRBV7-9; no clear D. The CDR3 length is 15 residues. Germline-derived CDR1 and CDR2 are SEHNR and FQNEAQ (reference sequence). The CDR3 spells CVSSPSVSSYNEQFF. DNA of the CDR3: TGTGTCAGTAGCCCGAGCGTGAGCTCCTACAATGAGCAGTTCTTC.

To note about this clonotype: This sequence may be a read error, since a much larger clone differs from it by one base. This rearrangement joins TRBV6-5 to TRBJ2-2; the D gene is possibly TRBD2 (5 bases). This CDR3 spans 14 amino acids. Germline V gene data show CDR1 as MNHEY and CDR2 as SVGAGI. CDR3 region: CASKRRRNTRELFF. DNA for the CDR3: TGTGCCAGCAAGAGACGGAGGAACACCAGGGAGCTGTTTTTT.

V gene TRBV11-2 combines with J gene TRBJ1-1, with D possibly matching TRBD1 (5 bases). This CDR3 has 17 amino acids. Germline CDR1 and CDR2: SGHAT and FQNNGV. V lost 5 bases to trimming and J lost 8 bases, with 27 bases between them. The CDR3 DNA reads as TGTGCCAGCAGCATTGACGGGGCGGACTCTCTTTATTCCGAAGCTTTCTTT. Amino acids: CASSIDGADSLYSEAFF.

This clonotype was detected only a few times. This sequence joins TRBV5-6 and TRBJ2-5; D unclear. V lost 2 bases, J lost 6 bases, and 5 bases lay in between. The CDR3 spans 11 residues. The V gene's germline CDR1 is SGHDT and CDR2 YYEEEE. The CDR3 DNA is TGTGCCAGCAGCTTAAGCCAGACCCAGTACTTC. Translation gives CASSLSQTQYF.

This clonotype was observed a handful of times. The J gene is TRBJ1-2, the V gene TRBV6-2 or TRBV6-3; D is uncertain. With 6 bases removed from V and 3 bases from J, the gap between germline ends came to 23 bases. This CDR3 contains 17 residues. Germline values: CDR1 MNHEY, CDR2 SVGEGT. The CDR3 DNA is TGTGCCAGCAGAGTCGACCCTGGGGTGAACTTTTACTATGGCTACACCTTC. It specifies CASRVDPGVNFYYGYTF.

This clonotype was seen ten or more times. V usage is TRBV11-2 and J usage is TRBJ2-7, with 16 nucleotides matching TRBD2. The CDR3 has 15 residues. Germline V gene data show CDR1 as SGHAT and CDR2 as FQNNGV. V dropped 4 bases and J dropped 6; count of bases not matched to a gene: 3. CDR3 sequence reads: CASSSGTSGRGEQYF. The DNA of the CDR3 is TGTGCCAGCAGCTCCGGGACTAGCGGGAGGGGCGAGCAGTACTTC.

J is TRBJ2-7 and V is TRBV28, with D perhaps matching TRBD2 (6 bases). Trimming left V 7 bases short and J 2 bases short, with 15 bases between. Germline loops: CDR1 MDHEN, CDR2 SYDVKM. This CDR3 comprises 14 residues. The CDR3 region is CASTLPGLAYEQYF. The DNA of the CDR3 is TGTGCCAGCACTCTCCCGGGACTTGCCTACGAGCAGTACTTC. The whole variable domain, remainder taken from reference TRBV28 and TRBJ2-7, is DVKVTQSSRYLVKRTGEKVFLECVQDMDHENMFWYRQDPGLGLRLIYFSYDVKMKEKGDIPEGYSVSREKKERFSLILESASTNQTSMYLCASTLPGLAYEQYFGPGTRLTVT.

A remark on this clonotype: Given a much more abundant clone one base away, this may be a read error. V is TRBV6-1 and J is TRBJ2-7; D ambiguous. Trimming removed 8 bases at V and 9 bases at J, with 14 bases between. Germline V gene lookup returns CDR1 MNHNS and CDR2 SASEGT. This CDR3 has 11 amino acids. The CDR3 DNA reads as TGTGCCAGCGGGCTGGGCCAATTGCAGTACTTC. This encodes CASGLGQLQYF.

The count of this clonotype is one. With a much larger clone just one base away, this may be a read error. V is TRBV4-1 and J is TRBJ1-4; a possible D gene is TRBD1 (5 bases). This CDR3 is built from 15 residues. The V and J ends lost 0 bases and 7 bases respectively, with 12 bases between them. CDR1 and CDR2 from the germline V gene are MGHRA and YSYEKL. The CDR3 nucleotides are TGCGCCAGCAGCCAAGATCTCAGGGCATGTGAAAAACTGTTTTTT. It encodes CASSQDLRACEKLFF.

As for this clonotype: The missing conserved phenylalanine or tryptophan at the end of this CDR3 makes a read error likely. The rearrangement uses TRBV7-9 and TRBJ1-1; TRBD1 is a possible D gene (5 bases). Germline CDR1 is SEHNR and CDR2 is FQNEAQ (reference sequence). This CDR3 has 13 residues. The V and J ends lost 4 bases and 4 bases respectively, with 10 bases between them. As DNA, the CDR3 is TGTGCCAGCAGCTCAAACGGGGGCACTGAAGCTTTCCTT. Residues: CASSSNGGTEAFL.

CDR3 protein: CAWSVPRTSGSSGAKNIQYF. In DNA, the CDR3 is TGTGCCTGGAGTGTCCCTCGGACTAGCGGGAGCTCGGGGGCCAAAAACATTCAGTACTTC. The chain is built from TRBV30 and TRBJ2-4, with 13 bases fitting TRBD2. The V segment lost 0 bases and the J segment 1 base; nucleotides outside the gene matches: 12. Germline CDR1 and CDR2: GTSNPN and SVGIG (reference sequence). This CDR3 is 20 amino acids long.

About this clonotype: Given a much more abundant clone one base away, this may be a read error. The chain couples TRBV29-1 to TRBJ2-7; D ambiguous. Germline V gene sequence: CDR1 SQVTM, CDR2 ANQGSEA. The CDR3 has 12 amino acids. CDR3 bases: TGCAGCGTCCTGGGCCTTTCCTACGAGCAGTGCTTC. This sequence encodes CSVLGLSYEQCF.

This clonotype was detected ten times or more. The CDR3 bases are TGTGCCAGCAGCCCCCTTAGCGGGACCCAATACGAGCAGTACTTC. Its protein is CASSPLSGTQYEQYF. V is TRBV11-2 and J is TRBJ2-7, with 8 positions matching TRBD2. CDR3 length: 15 residues. The germline gives CDR1 SGHAT, CDR2 FQNNGV. V shed 5 bases and J 4 bases; nucleotides not matched to a gene: 10.

Remarks on this clonotype: The junction departs from germline at one end; a sequencing error may be responsible. This rearrangement joins TRBV11-2 to TRBJ2-1; D is unclear. Germline values: CDR1 SGHAT, CDR2 FQNNGV. The CDR3 has 11 amino acids. In DNA form, the CDR3 reads TGTGCCAGCAGTCCAAGAGTTGGGCAGTCCTTC. Translation: CASSPRVGQSF. The whole variable domain, filled in from reference TRBV11-2 and TRBJ2-1, reads EAGVAQSPRYKIIEKRQSVAFWCNPISGHATLYWYQQILGQGPKLLIQFQNNGVVDDSQLPKDRFSAERLKGVDSTLKIQPAKLEDSAVYLCASSPRVGQSFGPGTRLTVL.

For this clonotype: The CDR3 end shows no conserved phenylalanine or tryptophan, and so a read error is likely. The chain uses TRBV11-2 and TRBJ2-3, with D perhaps TRBD2 (5 bases). This CDR3 is 13 amino acids long. Looked up from germline, CDR1 is SGHAT and CDR2 is FQNNGV. The CDR3 coding sequence is TGTGCCAGTAGCTTAGGAGGAACAGATACGCAGTATTTG. This encodes CASSLGGTDTQYL.

The chain uses TRBV20-1 and TRBJ2-6, with 9 bases identical to TRBD1. Trimming removed 3 bases from V and 2 bases from J; junction bases left unmatched: 14. CDR1 is DFQATT, CDR2 SNEGSKA, per germline (reference sequence). This CDR3 contains 19 residues. CDR3 region: CSARAPRPGTGTGANVLTF. The DNA of the CDR3 is TGCAGTGCTAGGGCTCCTCGTCCCGGGACAGGGACTGGGGCCAACGTCCTGACTTTC.

The V and J genes are TRBV6-6 and TRBJ2-6; TRBD2 is a possible D gene (6 bases). Germline V gene data show CDR1 as MNHNY and CDR2 as SVGAGI (reference sequence). Trimming cost V 8 bases and J 3 bases, with 14 bases left between them. This CDR3 contains 15 residues. The CDR3 region has the DNA TGTGCCAGCCTAGGGGACTCGGTTGGGGCCAACGTCCTGACTTTC. Its protein is CASLGDSVGANVLTF.